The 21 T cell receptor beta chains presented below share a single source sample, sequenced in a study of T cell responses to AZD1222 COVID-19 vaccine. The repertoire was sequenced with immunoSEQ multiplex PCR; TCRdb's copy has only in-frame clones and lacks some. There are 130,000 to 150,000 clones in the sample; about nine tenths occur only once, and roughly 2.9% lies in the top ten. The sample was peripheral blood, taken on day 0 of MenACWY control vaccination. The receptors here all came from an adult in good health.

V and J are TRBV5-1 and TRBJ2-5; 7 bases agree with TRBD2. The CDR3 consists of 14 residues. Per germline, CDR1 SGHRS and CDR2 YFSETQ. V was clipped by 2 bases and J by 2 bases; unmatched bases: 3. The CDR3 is CASSLGTTQETQYF. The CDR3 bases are TGCGCCAGCAGCTTAGGGACTACTCAAGAGACCCAGTACTTC.

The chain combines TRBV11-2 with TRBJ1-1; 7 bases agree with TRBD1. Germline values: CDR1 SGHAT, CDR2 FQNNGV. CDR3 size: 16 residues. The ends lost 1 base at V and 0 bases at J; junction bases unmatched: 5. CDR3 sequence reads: CASSLGGGRVNTEAFF. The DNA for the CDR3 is TGTGCCAGCAGCTTAGGAGGGGGCCGGGTGAACACTGAAGCTTTCTTT.

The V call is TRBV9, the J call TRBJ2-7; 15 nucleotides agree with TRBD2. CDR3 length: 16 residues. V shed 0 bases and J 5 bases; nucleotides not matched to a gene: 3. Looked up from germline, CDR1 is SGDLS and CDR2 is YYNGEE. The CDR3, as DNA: TGTGCCAGCAGCGTAGGGGGACTAGCGGGAGGAGACGAGCAGTACTTC. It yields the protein CASSVGGLAGGDEQYF. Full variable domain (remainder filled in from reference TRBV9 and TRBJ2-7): DSGVTQTPKHLITATGQRVTLRCSPRSGDLSVYWYQQSLDQGLQFLIQYYNGEERAKGNILERFSAQQFPDLHSELNLSSLELGDSALYFCASSVGGLAGGDEQYFGPGTRLTVT.

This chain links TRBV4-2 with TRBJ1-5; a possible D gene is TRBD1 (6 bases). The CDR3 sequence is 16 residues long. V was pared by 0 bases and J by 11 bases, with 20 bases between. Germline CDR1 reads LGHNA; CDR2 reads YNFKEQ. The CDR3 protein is CASSQDLFGGLEAQHF. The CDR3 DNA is TGTGCCAGCAGCCAAGATCTTTTTGGGGGCCTTGAGGCCCAGCATTTT.

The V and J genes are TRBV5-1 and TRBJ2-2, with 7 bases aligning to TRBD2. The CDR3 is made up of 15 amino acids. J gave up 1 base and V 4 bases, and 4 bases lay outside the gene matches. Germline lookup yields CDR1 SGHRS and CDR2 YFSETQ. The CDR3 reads CASSGRVLNTGELFF. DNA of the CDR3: TGCGCCAGCAGCGGGAGGGTACTGAACACCGGGGAGCTGTTTTTT.

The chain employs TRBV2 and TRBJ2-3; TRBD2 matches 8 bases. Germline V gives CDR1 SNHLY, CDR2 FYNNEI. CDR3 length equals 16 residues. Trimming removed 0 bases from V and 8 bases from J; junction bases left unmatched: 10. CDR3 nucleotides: TGTGCCAGCAGTGAAGCGCGGGTCTTAGCGGGGTCTACGCAGTATTTT. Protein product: CASSEARVLAGSTQYF.

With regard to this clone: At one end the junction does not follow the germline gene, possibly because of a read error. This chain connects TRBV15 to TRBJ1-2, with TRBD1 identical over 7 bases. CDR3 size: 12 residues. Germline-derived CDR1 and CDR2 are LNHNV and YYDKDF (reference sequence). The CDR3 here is CATSRDRTGGAF. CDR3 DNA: TGTGCCACCAGCCGAGACCGGACAGGCGGGGCCTTC.

CDR3 protein: CASSLGRGPAEQYF. The CDR3 nucleotides read TGTGCCAGCAGCCTCGGTAGGGGGCCCGCGGAGCAGTACTTC. The chain carries TRBV9 and TRBJ2-7, with 7 bases lining up with TRBD1. Germline values: CDR1 SGDLS, CDR2 YYNGEE. After removal of 4 bases from V and 7 bases from J, the junction contained 11 bases not matched to a gene. CDR3 length: 14 residues.

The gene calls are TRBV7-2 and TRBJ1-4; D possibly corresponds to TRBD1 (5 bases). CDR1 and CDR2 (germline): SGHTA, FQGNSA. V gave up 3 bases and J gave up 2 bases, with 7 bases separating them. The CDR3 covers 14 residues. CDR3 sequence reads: CASSFRVTNEKLFF. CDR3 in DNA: TGTGCCAGCAGCTTCAGGGTTACTAATGAAAAACTGTTTTTT.

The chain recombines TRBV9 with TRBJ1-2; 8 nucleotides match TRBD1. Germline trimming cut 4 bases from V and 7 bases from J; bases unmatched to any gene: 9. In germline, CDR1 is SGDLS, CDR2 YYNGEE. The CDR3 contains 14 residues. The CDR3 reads CASSLRTGGRGYTF. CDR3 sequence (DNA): TGTGCCAGCAGCCTCCGTACAGGGGGGCGTGGCTACACCTTC.

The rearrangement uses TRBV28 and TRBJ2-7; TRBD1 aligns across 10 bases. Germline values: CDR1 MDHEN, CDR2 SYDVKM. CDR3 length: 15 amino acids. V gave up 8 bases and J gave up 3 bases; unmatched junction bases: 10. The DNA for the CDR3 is TGTGCCAGCCGCATCTCCGGGACAGGGGTCTACGAGCAGTACTTC. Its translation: CASRISGTGVYEQYF.

CDR3 in DNA: TGTGCCAGCAGCTTGGATGGAGGGGTAAATAATTCACCCCTCCACTTT. It codes for CASSLDGGVNNSPLHF. The rearrangement links TRBV5-4 to TRBJ1-6, with a weak D call TRBD1 (5 bases). V lost 0 bases to trimming and J lost 5 bases, with 12 bases between them. This CDR3 has 16 amino acids. Germline loops: CDR1 SGHNT, CDR2 YYREEE (reference sequence).

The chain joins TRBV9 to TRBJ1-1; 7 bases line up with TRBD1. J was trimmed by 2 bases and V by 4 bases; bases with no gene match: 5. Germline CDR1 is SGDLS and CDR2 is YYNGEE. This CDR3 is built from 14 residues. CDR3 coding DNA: TGTGCCAGCAGCTCCAGGGGGTATAACACTGAAGCTTTCTTT. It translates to CASSSRGYNTEAFF.

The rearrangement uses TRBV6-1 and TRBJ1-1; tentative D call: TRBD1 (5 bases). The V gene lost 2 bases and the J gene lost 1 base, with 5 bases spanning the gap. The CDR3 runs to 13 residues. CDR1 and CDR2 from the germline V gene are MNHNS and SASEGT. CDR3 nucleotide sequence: TGTGCCAGCAGTGAACAGGGGAACACTGAAGCTTTCTTT. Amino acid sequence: CASSEQGNTEAFF.

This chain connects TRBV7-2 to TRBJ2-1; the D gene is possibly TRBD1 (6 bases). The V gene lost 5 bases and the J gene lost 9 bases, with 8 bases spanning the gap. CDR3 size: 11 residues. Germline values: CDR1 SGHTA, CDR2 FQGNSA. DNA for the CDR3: TGTGCCAGCAGCCTAGGGGGTGAGCAGTTCTTC. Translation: CASSLGGEQFF.

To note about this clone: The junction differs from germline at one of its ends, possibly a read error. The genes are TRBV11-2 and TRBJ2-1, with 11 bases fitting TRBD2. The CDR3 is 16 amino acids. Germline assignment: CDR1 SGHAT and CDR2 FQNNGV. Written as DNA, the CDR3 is TGTACCAGCAGCCCCCAGGGGACTAGCGGTTACAATGAGCAGTTCTTC. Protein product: CTSSPQGTSGYNEQFF.

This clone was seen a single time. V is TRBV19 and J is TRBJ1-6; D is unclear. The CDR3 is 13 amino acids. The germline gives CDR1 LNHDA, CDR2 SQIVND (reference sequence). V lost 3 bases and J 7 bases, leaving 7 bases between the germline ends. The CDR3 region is CASSMGSNSPLHF. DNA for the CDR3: TGTGCCAGTAGTATGGGGTCAAATTCACCCCTCCACTTT.

This CDR3 reads CASTAVGQGTDEQYF. As DNA, the CDR3 is TGTGCCAGCACCGCTGTCGGACAGGGGACCGACGAGCAGTACTTC. The chain recombines TRBV2 with TRBJ2-7; 9 nucleotides line up with TRBD1. The germline gives CDR1 SNHLY, CDR2 FYNNEI. The CDR3 is 15 amino acids. Trimming took 7 bases from V and 5 from J; bases not matched to a gene: 12.

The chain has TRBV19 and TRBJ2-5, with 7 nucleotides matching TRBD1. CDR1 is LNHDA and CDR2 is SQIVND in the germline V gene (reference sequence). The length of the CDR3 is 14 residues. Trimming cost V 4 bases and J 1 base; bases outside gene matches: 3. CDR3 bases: TGTGCCAGTAGTACCACAGGGGTCCAAGAGACCCAGTACTTC. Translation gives CASSTTGVQETQYF.

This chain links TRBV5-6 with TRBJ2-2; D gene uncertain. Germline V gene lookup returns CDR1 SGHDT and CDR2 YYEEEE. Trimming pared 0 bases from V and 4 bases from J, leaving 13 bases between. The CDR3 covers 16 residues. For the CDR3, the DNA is TGTGCCAGCAGCTTGGTATCCCTCCTGGGCACCGGGGAGCTGTTTTTT. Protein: CASSLVSLLGTGELFF.

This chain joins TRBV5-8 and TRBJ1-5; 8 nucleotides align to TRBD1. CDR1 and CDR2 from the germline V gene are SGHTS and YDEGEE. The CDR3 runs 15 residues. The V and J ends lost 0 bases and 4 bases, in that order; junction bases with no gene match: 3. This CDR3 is CASSLGQGNNQPQHF. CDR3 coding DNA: TGTGCCAGCAGCTTGGGACAGGGGAATAATCAGCCCCAGCATTTT.